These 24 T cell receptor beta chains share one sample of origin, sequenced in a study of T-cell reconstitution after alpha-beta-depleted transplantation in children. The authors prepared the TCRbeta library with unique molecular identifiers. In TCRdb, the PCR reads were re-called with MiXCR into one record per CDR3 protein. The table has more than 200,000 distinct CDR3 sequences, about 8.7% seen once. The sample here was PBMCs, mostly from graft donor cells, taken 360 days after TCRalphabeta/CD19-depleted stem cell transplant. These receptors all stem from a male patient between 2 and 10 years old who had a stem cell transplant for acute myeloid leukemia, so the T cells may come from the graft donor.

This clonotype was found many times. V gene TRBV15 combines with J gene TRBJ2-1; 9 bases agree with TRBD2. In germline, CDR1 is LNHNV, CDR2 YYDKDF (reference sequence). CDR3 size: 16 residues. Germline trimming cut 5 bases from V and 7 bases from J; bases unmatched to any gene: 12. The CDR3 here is CATSRTGGRARNEQFF. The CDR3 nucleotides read TGTGCCACCAGCCGTACTGGCGGGAGGGCTAGGAATGAGCAGTTCTTC. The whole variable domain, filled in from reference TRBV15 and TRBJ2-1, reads DAMVIQNPRYQVTQFGKPVTLSCSQTLNHNVMYWYQQKSSQAPKLLFHYYDKDFNNEADTPDNFQSRRPNTSFCFLDIRSPGLGDTAMYLCATSRTGGRARNEQFFGPGTRLTVL.

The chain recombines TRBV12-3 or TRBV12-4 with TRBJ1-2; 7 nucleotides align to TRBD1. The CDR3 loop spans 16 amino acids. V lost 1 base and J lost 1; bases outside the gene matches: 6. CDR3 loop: CASSLGGTAFNYGYTF. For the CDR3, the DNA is TGTGCCAGCAGTTTAGGCGGGACAGCATTTAACTATGGCTACACCTTC.

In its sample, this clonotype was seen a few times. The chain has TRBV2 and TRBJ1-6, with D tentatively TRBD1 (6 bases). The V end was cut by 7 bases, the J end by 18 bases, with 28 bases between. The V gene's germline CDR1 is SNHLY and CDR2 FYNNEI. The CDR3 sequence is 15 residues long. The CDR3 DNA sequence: TGTGCCAGCACCCGAGGGAGGGGACATCAGGCCCCATACCACTTT. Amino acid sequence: CASTRGRGHQAPYHF.

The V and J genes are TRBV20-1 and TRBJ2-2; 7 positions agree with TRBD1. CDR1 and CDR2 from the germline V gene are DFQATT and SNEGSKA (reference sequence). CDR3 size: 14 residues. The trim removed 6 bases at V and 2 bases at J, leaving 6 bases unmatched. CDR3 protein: CSAFGDSNTGELFF. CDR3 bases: TGCAGTGCCTTCGGGGACAGTAACACCGGGGAGCTGTTTTTT.

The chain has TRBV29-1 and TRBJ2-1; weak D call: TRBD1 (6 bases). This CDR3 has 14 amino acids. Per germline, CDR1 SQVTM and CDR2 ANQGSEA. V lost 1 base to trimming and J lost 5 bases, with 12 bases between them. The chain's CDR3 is CSVEGTEVNNEQFF. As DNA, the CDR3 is TGCAGCGTTGAAGGGACAGAGGTTAACAATGAGCAGTTCTTC.

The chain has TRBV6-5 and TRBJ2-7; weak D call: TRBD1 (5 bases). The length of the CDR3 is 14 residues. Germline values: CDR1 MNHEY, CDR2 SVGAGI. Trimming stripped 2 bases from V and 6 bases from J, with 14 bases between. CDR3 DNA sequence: TGTGCCAGCAGTTACGCGGCAGGGATGCGCGAGCAGTACGTC. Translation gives CASSYAAGMREQYV.

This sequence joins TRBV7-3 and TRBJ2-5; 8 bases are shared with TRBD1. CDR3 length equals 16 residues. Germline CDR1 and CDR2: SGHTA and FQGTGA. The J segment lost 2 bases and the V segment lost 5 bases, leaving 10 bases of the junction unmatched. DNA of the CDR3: TGTGCCAGCAGCCAAAAGCGACAGGGGTGTCAAGAGACCCAGTACTTC. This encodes CASSQKRQGCQETQYF.

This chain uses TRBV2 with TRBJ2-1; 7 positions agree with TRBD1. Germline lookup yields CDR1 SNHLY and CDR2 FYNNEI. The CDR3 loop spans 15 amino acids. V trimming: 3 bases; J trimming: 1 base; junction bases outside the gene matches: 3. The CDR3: CASSEKGQSYNEQFF. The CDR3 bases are TGTGCCAGCAGTGAGAAGGGACAGTCCTACAATGAGCAGTTCTTC.

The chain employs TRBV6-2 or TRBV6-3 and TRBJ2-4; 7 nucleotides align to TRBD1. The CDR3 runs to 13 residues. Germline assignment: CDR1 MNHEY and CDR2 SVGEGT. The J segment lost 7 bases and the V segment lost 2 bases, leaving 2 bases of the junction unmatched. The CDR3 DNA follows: TGTGCCAGCAGTTACAGGGGGCCGAACATTCAGTACTTC. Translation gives CASSYRGPNIQYF.

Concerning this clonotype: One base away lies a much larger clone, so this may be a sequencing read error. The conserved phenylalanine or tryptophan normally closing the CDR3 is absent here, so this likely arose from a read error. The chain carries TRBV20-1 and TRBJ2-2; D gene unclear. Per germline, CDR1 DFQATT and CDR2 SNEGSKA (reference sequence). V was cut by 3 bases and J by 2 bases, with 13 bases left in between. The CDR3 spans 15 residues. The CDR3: CSASSGSENTGELFV. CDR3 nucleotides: TGCAGTGCTAGTTCGGGCAGTGAAAACACCGGGGAGCTGTTTGTT.

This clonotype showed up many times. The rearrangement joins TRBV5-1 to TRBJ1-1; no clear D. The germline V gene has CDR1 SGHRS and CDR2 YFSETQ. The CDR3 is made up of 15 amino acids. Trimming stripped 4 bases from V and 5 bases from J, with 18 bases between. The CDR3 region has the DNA TGCGCCAGCAGCCCGGAGGGCTCTCGAAGGACTGAAGCTTTCTTT. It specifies CASSPEGSRRTEAFF.

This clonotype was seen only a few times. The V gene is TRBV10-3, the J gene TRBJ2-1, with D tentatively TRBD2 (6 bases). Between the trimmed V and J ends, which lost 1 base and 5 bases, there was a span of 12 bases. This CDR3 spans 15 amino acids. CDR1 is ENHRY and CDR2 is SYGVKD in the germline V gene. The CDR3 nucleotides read TGTGCCATCAGTGAGTACGCAGCGGGCCACAATGAGCAGTTCTTC. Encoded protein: CAISEYAAGHNEQFF.

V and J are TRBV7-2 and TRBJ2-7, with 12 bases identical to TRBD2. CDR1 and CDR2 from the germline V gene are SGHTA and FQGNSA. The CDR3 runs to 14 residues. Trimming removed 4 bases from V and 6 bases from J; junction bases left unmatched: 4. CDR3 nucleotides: TGTGCCAGCAGCTGGACTAGCGGGAATTTCGAGCAGTACTTC. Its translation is CASSWTSGNFEQYF.

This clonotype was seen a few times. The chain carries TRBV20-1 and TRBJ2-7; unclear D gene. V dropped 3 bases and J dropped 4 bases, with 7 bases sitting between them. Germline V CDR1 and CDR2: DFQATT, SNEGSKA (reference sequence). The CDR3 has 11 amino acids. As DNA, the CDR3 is TGCAGTGCTAGTGAAGGGTACGAGCAGTACGTC. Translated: CSASEGYEQYV.

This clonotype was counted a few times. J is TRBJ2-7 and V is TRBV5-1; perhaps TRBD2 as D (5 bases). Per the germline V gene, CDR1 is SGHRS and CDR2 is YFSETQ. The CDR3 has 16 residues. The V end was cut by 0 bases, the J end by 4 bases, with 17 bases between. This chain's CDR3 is CASSLASGNDLYEQYF. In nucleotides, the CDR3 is TGCGCCAGCAGCTTGGCCAGCGGAAATGATTTATACGAGCAGTACTTC.

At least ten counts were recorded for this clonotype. CDR3 bases: TGTGCCAGCAGTTTTGGCCTAGCGAAAGAGACCCAGTACTTC. This translates into CASSFGLAKETQYF. The chain couples TRBV12-3 or TRBV12-4 to TRBJ2-5; the D gene is possibly TRBD2 (6 bases). V lost 3 bases to trimming and J lost 3 bases, with 11 bases between them. This CDR3 region has 14 residues.

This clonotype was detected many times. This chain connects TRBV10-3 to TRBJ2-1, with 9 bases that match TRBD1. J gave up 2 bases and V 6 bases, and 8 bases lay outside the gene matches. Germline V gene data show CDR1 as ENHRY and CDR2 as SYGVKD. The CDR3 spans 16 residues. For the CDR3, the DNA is TGTGCCATCAGATTCGACCGGGACAGGGCCTACAATGAGCAGTTCTTC. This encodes CAIRFDRDRAYNEQFF.

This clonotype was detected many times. In nucleotides, the CDR3 is TGCAGCGTTGTTGGGGGACCGGGACACTTCCAAGAGACCCAGTACTTC. Residues: CSVVGGPGHFQETQYF. The chain employs TRBV29-1 and TRBJ2-5, with TRBD1 as a possible D gene (6 bases). The CDR3 has 16 residues. V was cut by 4 bases and J by 1 base, with 19 bases left in between. Germline assignment: CDR1 SQVTM and CDR2 ANQGSEA.

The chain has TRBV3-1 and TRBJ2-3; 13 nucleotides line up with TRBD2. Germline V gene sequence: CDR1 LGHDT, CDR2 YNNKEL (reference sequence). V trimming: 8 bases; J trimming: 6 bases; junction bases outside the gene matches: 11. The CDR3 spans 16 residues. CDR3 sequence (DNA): TGTGCCAGCCGCCGGGAGACTAGCGGGGGGAGCGATACGCAGTATTTT. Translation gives CASRRETSGGSDTQYF.

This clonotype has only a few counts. The CDR3 protein is CASSPAQRGVKETQYF. The CDR3 region has the DNA TGTGCCAGCAGTCCAGCCCAGCGGGGGGTGAAAGAGACCCAGTACTTC. The chain links TRBV12-3 or TRBV12-4 to TRBJ2-5; TRBD2 aligns across 9 bases. This CDR3 has 16 amino acids. Losses at the gene ends were 5 bases for V and 3 bases for J; bases not matched to a gene: 10.

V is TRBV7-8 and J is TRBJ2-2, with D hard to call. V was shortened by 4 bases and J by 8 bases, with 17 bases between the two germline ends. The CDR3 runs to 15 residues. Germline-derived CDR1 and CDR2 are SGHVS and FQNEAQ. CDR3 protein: CASSSRPLVVGELFF. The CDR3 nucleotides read TGTGCCAGCAGCTCCCGACCCCTAGTGGTGGGGGAGCTGTTTTTT.

The CDR3 spells CASSLWLAGGDYNEQFF. CDR3 DNA sequence: TGTGCCAGCAGCTTGTGGCTAGCGGGGGGGGATTACAATGAGCAGTTCTTC. V gene TRBV5-5 combines with J gene TRBJ2-1; 12 bases fit TRBD2. With 1 base clipped from V and 4 bases from J, the junction kept 6 bases outside the gene matches. The germline CDR1 and CDR2 sequences are SGHKS and YYEKEE (reference sequence). The CDR3 extends over 17 amino acids.

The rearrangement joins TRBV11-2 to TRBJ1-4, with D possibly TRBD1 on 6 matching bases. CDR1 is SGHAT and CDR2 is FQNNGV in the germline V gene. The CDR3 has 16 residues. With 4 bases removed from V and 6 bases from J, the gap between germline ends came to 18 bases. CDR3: CASSSRRRGHYEKLFF. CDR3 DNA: TGTGCCAGCAGCTCAAGGCGTAGGGGACACTATGAAAAACTGTTTTTT.

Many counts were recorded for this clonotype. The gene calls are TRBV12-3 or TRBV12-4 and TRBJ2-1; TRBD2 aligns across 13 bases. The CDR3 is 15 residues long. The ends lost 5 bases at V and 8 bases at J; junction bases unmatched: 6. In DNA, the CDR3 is TGTGCCAGCAGTCCTACTAGCGGGAGGGCGGATGAGCAGTTCTTC. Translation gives CASSPTSGRADEQFF.